What follows are 15 T cell receptor beta chains derived from one specimen sequenced in a study of PD-L1 blockade in urothelial cancer. Sequenced by immunoSEQ multiplex PCR; TCRdb stores in-frame clones only, minus some. The data hold about 32,000 clones, with 36% observed a single time. The starting material was tumor tissue, obtained before atezolizumab (anti-PD-L1) treatment. These receptors all stem from a man between 60 and 70 years old with urothelial cancer.

The V gene is TRBV14, the J gene TRBJ2-5; 8 bases line up with TRBD1. The CDR3 has 16 residues. V was clipped by 4 bases and J by 4 bases; unmatched bases: 11. Germline V CDR1 and CDR2: SGHDN, FVKESK. CDR3 coding DNA: TGTGCCAGCAGCCCCGGACAGGGCATCTACTCAGAGACCCAGTACTTC. Protein product: CASSPGQGIYSETQYF.

The chain joins TRBV6-4 to TRBJ1-3; D is ambiguous. The CDR3 loop spans 15 amino acids. Germline CDR1 reads MRHNA; CDR2 reads SNTAGT. Trimming removed 5 bases at V and 0 bases at J, with 11 bases between. DNA for the CDR3: TGTGCCAGCAGTCGAGACCGAAGCTCTGGAAACACCATATATTTT. Translating gives CASSRDRSSGNTIYF.

The V gene is TRBV6-8, the J gene TRBJ2-7; 7 bases fit TRBD1. V was pared by 5 bases and J by 3 bases, with 10 bases of the junction left unmatched. The germline CDR1 and CDR2 sequences are MNHGY and SAAAGT. This CDR3 contains 15 residues. This chain's CDR3 is CASSRDRERSYEQYF. In DNA form, the CDR3 reads TGTGCCAGCAGTCGAGACAGGGAAAGGAGCTACGAGCAGTACTTC.

The genes are TRBV11-3 and TRBJ1-3; D is perhaps TRBD1 (5 bases). V shed 5 bases and J shed 3 bases, with 11 bases lying between them. CDR3 size: 14 residues. Germline V lookup: CDR1 SGHNT, CDR2 YENEEA. Here the CDR3 reads CASSPQGFGNTIYF. Written as DNA, the CDR3 is TGTGCCAGCAGCCCTCAGGGTTTTGGAAACACCATATATTTT.

The chain has TRBV30 and TRBJ1-1; tentatively, D is TRBD1 (6 bases). The CDR3 is made up of 11 amino acids. The V end lost 3 bases, the J end lost 7 bases, and 9 bases lay between the germline ends. Germline-derived CDR1 and CDR2 are GTSNPN and SVGIG (reference sequence). The CDR3 nucleotides read TGTGCCTGGAGCAGACAGGATGAAGCTTTCTTT. Its translation: CAWSRQDEAFF. The full variable domain, completed using reference TRBV30 and TRBJ1-1, is SQTIHQWPATLVQPVGSPLSLECTVEGTSNPNLYWYRQAAGRGLQLLFYSVGIGQISSEVPQNLSASRPQDRQFILSSKKLLLSDSGFYLCAWSRQDEAFFGQGTRLTVV.

Only a few counts were recorded for this clone. The gene calls are TRBV6-8 and TRBJ2-6; 11 bases map to TRBD1. The CDR3 has 19 amino acids. Germline CDR1 reads MNHGY; CDR2 reads SAAAGT. Unmatched junction bases numbered 11, after V lost 5 bases and J lost 2 bases. Written as DNA, the CDR3 is TGTGCCAGCAGTGCCCGGACAGGGGGCTACGTGACTGGGGCCAACGTCCTGACTTTC. Encoded protein: CASSARTGGYVTGANVLTF.

The chain uses TRBV5-1 and TRBJ2-3; TRBD2 aligns across 10 bases. The CDR3 covers 17 residues. Germline V lookup: CDR1 SGHRS, CDR2 YFSETQ. J lost 4 bases, V lost 2 bases, and 10 bases had no gene match. CDR3 in amino acids: CASSLSSSGGPADTQYF. As DNA, the CDR3 is TGCGCCAGCAGCTTAAGTTCTAGCGGGGGCCCGGCAGATACGCAGTATTTT. The full variable domain, in which reference TRBV5-1 and TRBJ2-3 provide the parts outside the CDR3, is KAGVTQTPRYLIKTRGQQVTLSCSPISGHRSVSWYQQTPGQGLQFLFEYFSETQRNKGNFPGRFSGRQFSNSRSEMNVSTLELGDSALYLCASSLSSSGGPADTQYFGPGTRLTVL.

V gene TRBV5-1 combines with J gene TRBJ1-4; D remains unclear. The CDR3 is 14 amino acids. The germline V gene encodes CDR1 SGHRS and CDR2 YFSETQ. Trimming pared 2 bases from V and 8 bases from J, leaving 13 bases between. CDR3 amino acids: CASSFGELGEKLFF. The DNA of the CDR3 is TGCGCCAGCAGCTTTGGGGAATTGGGGGAAAAACTGTTTTTT.

This clone is labeled medium-sized. At the DNA level, this CDR3 is encoded by other sequences in the same sample as well. V gene TRBV15 combines with J gene TRBJ2-3, with 8 bases matching TRBD2. With V trimmed by 0 bases and J by 6 bases, 5 bases remained unmatched. Germline CDR1 and CDR2: LNHNV and YYDKDF (reference sequence). CDR3 length equals 15 residues. For the CDR3, the DNA is TGTGCCACCAGCAGAGATCGGGGGGGAACGGATACGCAGTATTTT. It is translated as CATSRDRGGTDTQYF. The entire variable domain, with the rest obtained from reference TRBV15 and TRBJ2-3, is as follows: DAMVIQNPRYQVTQFGKPVTLSCSQTLNHNVMYWYQQKSSQAPKLLFHYYDKDFNNEADTPDNFQSRRPNTSFCFLDIRSPGLGDTAMYLCATSRDRGGTDTQYFGPGTRLTVL.

This clone turned up a few times. DNA for the CDR3: TGCAGCGTTCCGGGGGGCCTTTCCTACAATGAGCAGTTCTTC. Translating it yields CSVPGGLSYNEQFF. The V call is TRBV29-1, the J call TRBJ2-1, with a tentative D call TRBD2 (7 bases). The CDR3 contains 14 residues. Germline V CDR1 and CDR2: SQVTM, ANQGSEA. Trimming removed 5 bases at V and 1 base at J, with 12 bases between.

This clone was counted between two and nine times. This chain links TRBV29-1 with TRBJ1-2; 7 nucleotides agree with TRBD1. Per germline, CDR1 SQVTM and CDR2 ANQGSEA. After removal of 6 bases from V and 5 bases from J, the junction contained 6 bases not matched to a gene. This CDR3 comprises 12 residues. CDR3 region: CSVPGTEYGYTF. The CDR3 DNA reads TGCAGCGTACCCGGGACAGAGTATGGCTACACCTTC.

The chain employs TRBV30 and TRBJ1-1; D ambiguous. The CDR3 is 14 residues long. Trimming removed 1 base at V and 1 base at J, with 10 bases between. CDR1 is GTSNPN, CDR2 SVGIG, per germline (reference sequence). The CDR3 loop is CAWSGGQWNTEAFF. Written as DNA, the CDR3 is TGTGCCTGGAGTGGCGGGCAGTGGAACACTGAAGCTTTCTTT.

This clone came up a few times. The genes are TRBV18 and TRBJ1-1, with D perhaps matching TRBD1 (5 bases). In germline, CDR1 is KGHSH, CDR2 LQKENI. The CDR3 totals 15 residues. Trimming shortened V by 3 bases and J by 4 bases, and 15 bases separated the two germline ends. As DNA, the CDR3 is TGTGCCAGCTCACCGGTGGGGGGGGAGACCACTGAAGCTTTCTTT. Amino acids: CASSPVGGETTEAFF.

Only a few counts were recorded for this clone. The rearrangement joins TRBV10-3 to TRBJ2-5; D possibly corresponds to TRBD2 (5 bases). V was trimmed by 0 bases and J by 5 bases, leaving 13 bases between them. CDR1 and CDR2 from the germline V gene are ENHRY and SYGVKD. The CDR3 extends over 15 amino acids. The CDR3 sequence is CAISESPRIAETQYF. In DNA, the CDR3 is TGTGCCATCAGTGAGTCCCCCAGGATAGCGGAGACCCAGTACTTC.

This clone was picked up a small number of times. The rearrangement links TRBV6-7 to TRBJ1-5; D unclear. TRBV6-7 counts as an open reading frame of uncertain function. This CDR3 has 17 residues. Deletions cut 4 bases from V and 0 bases from J, with 16 bases between. CDR3 amino acids: CASSSSGYGYSNQPQHF. In DNA, the CDR3 is TGTGCCAGCAGTTCGTCGGGGTATGGGTATAGCAATCAGCCCCAGCATTTT.